Listed here are 20 T cell receptor beta chains from one sample, sequenced in a study of T cells in Graves' hyperthyroidism and ophthalmopathy. Amplified TCR beta CDR3 regions derived from RNA transcripts. A set of HTBI primers served as the primers for a first-round RT-PCR of the TCR CDR3. TCRdb analysed the multiplex PCR reads with MiXCR anew, one entry per CDR3 protein. The data contain hundreds of thousands of distinct CDR3 sequences, about a sixth of them singletons. What was sequenced was blood. Receptors were obtained from a middle-aged woman with Graves' ophthalmopathy.

The chain employs TRBV4-2 and TRBJ2-1, with D tentatively TRBD1 (6 bases). V was shortened by 3 bases and J by 6 bases, with 15 bases between the two germline ends. Germline CDR1 and CDR2: LGHNA and YNFKEQ. This CDR3 has 15 amino acids. CDR3 nucleotides: TGTGCCAGCAGCCAGGGGGCAAGTTCGCGCAATGAGCAGTTCTTC. This encodes CASSQGASSRNEQFF.

This clonotype was recorded at least ten times. This rearrangement joins TRBV12-3 or TRBV12-4 to TRBJ1-4, with D tentatively TRBD1 (6 bases). Trimming removed 5 bases at V and 0 bases at J, with 10 bases between. The CDR3 is made up of 15 amino acids. The CDR3 protein is CASSPGTPTNEKLFF. The DNA for the CDR3 is TGTGCCAGCAGTCCCGGGACACCAACTAATGAAAAACTGTTTTTT.

The chain is built from TRBV13 and TRBJ2-7, with D possibly matching TRBD2 (6 bases). Germline values: CDR1 PRHDT, CDR2 FYEKMQ (reference sequence). The CDR3 covers 13 residues. Trimming stripped 1 base from V and 7 bases from J, with 11 bases between. The CDR3 protein is CASSLVGGEEQYF. The CDR3 DNA is TGTGCCAGCAGCTTAGTAGGAGGGGAGGAGCAGTACTTC.

This clonotype has a count of ten or more. The rearrangement joins TRBV6-1 to TRBJ1-5, with 8 positions matching TRBD1. The CDR3 has 17 amino acids. CDR1 is MNHNS, CDR2 SASEGT, per germline. J was trimmed by 3 bases and V by 3 bases; bases with no gene match: 10. The CDR3 is CASSETFRTGTNQPQHF. CDR3 nucleotide sequence: TGTGCCAGCAGTGAGACCTTTAGGACAGGGACCAATCAGCCCCAGCATTTT.

In its sample, this clonotype was seen many times. This chain links TRBV7-2 with TRBJ2-3, with 7 bases lining up with TRBD2. The germline V gene has CDR1 SGHTA and CDR2 FQGNSA. Germline trimming cut 3 bases from V and 8 bases from J; bases unmatched to any gene: 11. This CDR3 contains 15 residues. CDR3 sequence: CASSFREAHKSTQYF. The CDR3 nucleotides are TGTGCCAGCAGCTTTCGGGAGGCCCACAAAAGTACGCAGTATTTT. Complete variable domain (other parts from reference TRBV7-2 and TRBJ2-3): GAGVSQSPSNKVTEKGKDVELRCDPISGHTALYWYRQSLGQGLEFLIYFQGNSAPDKSGLPSDRFSAERTGGSVSTLTIQRTQQEDSAVYLCASSFREAHKSTQYFGPGTRLTVL.

The genes are TRBV7-8 and TRBJ1-2; perhaps TRBD1 as D (5 bases). The CDR3 is 15 residues long. V lost 1 base and J 4 bases, leaving 13 bases between the germline ends. Germline V gene data show CDR1 as SGHVS and CDR2 as FQNEAQ. CDR3 loop: CASSLGGSFGYGYTF. CDR3 in DNA: TGTGCCAGCAGCTTAGGGGGCAGCTTCGGCTATGGCTACACCTTC.

In this sample, this clonotype turned up a few times. J is TRBJ2-3 and V is TRBV28; either TRBD1 or TRBD2 may fit D (7 bases each). Germline V gene data show CDR1 as MDHEN and CDR2 as SYDVKM. The CDR3 contains 16 residues. The V end was cut by 7 bases, the J end by 4 bases, with 21 bases between. CDR3 sequence (DNA): TGTGCCAGCATCTCTGGGGGGGAGGGGGCGGCAGATACGCAGTATTTT. Its translation is CASISGGEGAADTQYF.

V is TRBV19 and J is TRBJ2-5, with 10 bases matching TRBD1. The CDR3 runs to 15 residues. Germline V gives CDR1 LNHDA, CDR2 SQIVND (reference sequence). The V gene end was trimmed by 5 bases and the J gene end by 3 bases; junction bases not matched to a gene: 6. CDR3 region: CASSRPGTGEETQYF. The CDR3 DNA is TGTGCCAGTAGTCGCCCCGGGACAGGGGAAGAGACCCAGTACTTC.

This clonotype was picked up a small number of times. The CDR3 here is CASSSGFSGTNEQFF. The CDR3 nucleotides are TGTGCCAGCAGCTCGGGTTTTTCCGGCACGAATGAGCAGTTCTTC. The rearrangement links TRBV5-6 to TRBJ2-1; D gene unclear. Germline lookup yields CDR1 SGHDT and CDR2 YYEEEE. V was pared by 3 bases and J by 7 bases, with 17 bases between. This CDR3 is built from 15 residues.

This clonotype was seen only a few times. This sequence joins TRBV29-1 and TRBJ2-2; a possible D gene is TRBD2 (5 bases). The CDR3 covers 13 residues. Germline lookup yields CDR1 SQVTM and CDR2 ANQGSEA. Trimming shortened V by 6 bases and J by 1 base, and 9 bases separated the two germline ends. CDR3 region: CSVNRGNTGELFF. The CDR3 DNA sequence: TGCAGCGTAAACCGGGGGAACACCGGGGAGCTGTTTTTT.

This clonotype was recorded many times. The chain has TRBV2 and TRBJ2-7; 13 nucleotides line up with TRBD2. CDR3 size: 18 residues. V lost 5 bases to trimming and J lost 1 base; unmatched junction nucleotides: 11. Germline values: CDR1 SNHLY, CDR2 FYNNEI. The CDR3 DNA sequence: TGTGCCAGCAGTCGACCGGGACTAGCGGGACCGTCTTCCTACGAGCAGTACTTC. It codes for CASSRPGLAGPSSYEQYF.

This clonotype was seen many times. The chain combines TRBV5-1 with TRBJ2-2, with D perhaps matching TRBD1 (5 bases). The CDR3 runs 14 residues. V gave up 5 bases and J gave up 1 base, with 9 bases separating them. Per germline, CDR1 SGHRS and CDR2 YFSETQ. In nucleotides, the CDR3 is TGCGCCAGCAGACGGACACGGAACACCGGGGAGCTGTTTTTT. The encoded protein is CASRRTRNTGELFF.

The DNA of the CDR3 is TGTGCCAGCAGCTTAGCGTGGGCCCTAGCGGGAGGATCCTACGAGCAGTACTTC. This translates into CASSLAWALAGGSYEQYF. The chain couples TRBV9 to TRBJ2-7; 11 bases fit TRBD2. CDR1 is SGDLS, CDR2 YYNGEE, per germline. The V segment lost 4 bases and the J segment 1 base; nucleotides outside the gene matches: 13. The length of the CDR3 is 18 residues.

The chain has TRBV29-1 and TRBJ2-5; TRBD2 is a possible D gene (6 bases). CDR1 and CDR2 (germline): SQVTM, ANQGSEA. The CDR3 runs to 14 residues. The V end lost 6 bases, the J end lost 4 bases, and 18 bases lay between the germline ends. CDR3 nucleotide sequence: TGCAGCGTAGACGGGGGAGGAATAAGAGAGACCCAGTACTTC. It is translated as CSVDGGGIRETQYF.

Many counts were recorded for this clonotype. The rearrangement links TRBV20-1 to TRBJ1-2; D is perhaps TRBD1 (6 bases). The CDR3 contains 13 residues. Germline-derived CDR1 and CDR2 are DFQATT and SNEGSKA (reference sequence). Trimming pared 4 bases from V and 2 bases from J, leaving 11 bases between. Here the CDR3 reads CSATGARNYGYTF. The CDR3 DNA is TGCAGTGCTACGGGGGCGCGGAACTATGGCTACACCTTC.

V gene TRBV19 combines with J gene TRBJ1-2, with a tentative D call TRBD1 (6 bases). This CDR3 comprises 15 residues. Germline V gene sequence: CDR1 LNHDA, CDR2 SQIVND (reference sequence). The germline V and J ends were trimmed by 5 bases and 2 bases, with 15 bases remaining between them. CDR3 nucleotide sequence: TGTGCCAGTAGTCTTACAGGGCGAGGAAACTATGGCTACACCTTC. This codes for CASSLTGRGNYGYTF.

This chain uses TRBV30 with TRBJ1-6, with TRBD1 as a possible D gene (5 bases). Trimming removed 3 bases from V and 7 bases from J, with 13 bases in between. This CDR3 is built from 14 residues. Germline V gives CDR1 GTSNPN, CDR2 SVGIG (reference sequence). CDR3 region: CAWSTRGVNSPLHF. As DNA, the CDR3 is TGTGCCTGGAGCACGAGGGGTGTGAATTCACCCCTCCACTTT.

The rearrangement links TRBV19 to TRBJ2-3, with D hard to call. This CDR3 has 13 residues. Between the trimmed V and J ends, which lost 5 bases and 1 base, there was a span of 7 bases. The germline gives CDR1 LNHDA, CDR2 SQIVND (reference sequence). The CDR3 DNA follows: TGTGCCAGTAGTGGTAGAGGCACAGATACGCAGTATTTT. Its translation: CASSGRGTDTQYF.

The J gene is TRBJ2-5, the V gene TRBV20-1; D gene uncertain. The CDR3 is made up of 12 amino acids. CDR1 and CDR2 (germline): DFQATT, SNEGSKA (reference sequence). V was shortened by 6 bases and J by 4 bases, with 12 bases between the two germline ends. The CDR3 sequence: CSAPRWGETQYF. For the CDR3, the DNA is TGCAGTGCCCCGCGGTGGGGAGAGACCCAGTACTTC.

On this clonotype itself: A read error may explain this, as a much larger clone is one base away. V and J are TRBV7-2 and TRBJ2-7; D uncertain. CDR1 is SGHTA, CDR2 FQGNSA, per germline. CDR3 length equals 13 residues. The CDR3 is CAGSPPVVNEQYF. The CDR3 DNA reads TGTGCCGGCAGCCCCCCCGTTGTCAACGAGCAGTACTTC. The full variable domain, its missing parts supplied by reference TRBV7-2 and TRBJ2-7, is GAGVSQSPSNKVTEKGKDVELRCDPISGHTALYWYRQSLGQGLEFLIYFQGNSAPDKSGLPSDRFSAERTGGSVSTLTIQRTQQEDSAVYLCAGSPPVVNEQYFGPGTRLTVT.